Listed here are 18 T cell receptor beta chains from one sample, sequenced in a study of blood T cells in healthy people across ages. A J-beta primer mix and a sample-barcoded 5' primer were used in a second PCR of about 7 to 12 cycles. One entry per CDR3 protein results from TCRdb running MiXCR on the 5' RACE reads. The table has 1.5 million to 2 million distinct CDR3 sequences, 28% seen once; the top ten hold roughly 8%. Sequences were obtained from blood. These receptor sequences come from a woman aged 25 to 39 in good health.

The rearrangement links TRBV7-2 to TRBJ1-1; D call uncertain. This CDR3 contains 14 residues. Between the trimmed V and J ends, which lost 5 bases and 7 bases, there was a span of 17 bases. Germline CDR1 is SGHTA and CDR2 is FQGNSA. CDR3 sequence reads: CASSRDPGRNEAFF. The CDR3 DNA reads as TGTGCCAGCAGCCGCGATCCTGGGAGAAATGAAGCTTTCTTT.

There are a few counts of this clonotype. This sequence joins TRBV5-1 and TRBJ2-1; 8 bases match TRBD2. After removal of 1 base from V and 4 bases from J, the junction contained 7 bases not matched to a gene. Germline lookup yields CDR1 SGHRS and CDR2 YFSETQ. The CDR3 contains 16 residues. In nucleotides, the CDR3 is TGCGCCAGCAGCTTGTTGGGACTAGATATTTACAATGAGCAGTTCTTC. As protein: CASSLLGLDIYNEQFF.

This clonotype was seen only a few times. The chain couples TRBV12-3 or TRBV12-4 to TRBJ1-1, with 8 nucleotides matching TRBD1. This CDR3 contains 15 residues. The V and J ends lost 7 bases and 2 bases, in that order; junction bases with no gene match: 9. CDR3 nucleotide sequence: TGTGCCAGCAAGAGACAGGGGATACTAAACACTGAAGCTTTCTTT. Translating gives CASKRQGILNTEAFF.

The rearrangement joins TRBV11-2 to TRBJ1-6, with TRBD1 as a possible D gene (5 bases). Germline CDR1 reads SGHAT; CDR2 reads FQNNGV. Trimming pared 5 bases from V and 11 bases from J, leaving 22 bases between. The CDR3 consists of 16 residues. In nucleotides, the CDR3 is TGTGCCAGCAGCCAACCGCGGGGGGGGAGAGGTCCACCCCTCCACTTT. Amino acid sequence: CASSQPRGGRGPPLHF.

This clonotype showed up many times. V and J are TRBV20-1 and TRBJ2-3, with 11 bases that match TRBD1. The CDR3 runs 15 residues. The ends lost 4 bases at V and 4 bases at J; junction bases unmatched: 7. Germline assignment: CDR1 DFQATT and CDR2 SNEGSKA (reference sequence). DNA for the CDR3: TGCAGTGCTACCGGCCGGGACAGGGGGGCAGATACGCAGTATTTT. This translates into CSATGRDRGADTQYF.

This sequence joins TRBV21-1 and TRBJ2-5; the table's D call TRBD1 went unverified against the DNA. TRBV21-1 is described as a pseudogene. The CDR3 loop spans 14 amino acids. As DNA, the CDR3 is TGTGCCGCACCGGGACAGCAAAAAAGGGAGACCCAGTACTTC. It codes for CAAPGQQKRETQYF.

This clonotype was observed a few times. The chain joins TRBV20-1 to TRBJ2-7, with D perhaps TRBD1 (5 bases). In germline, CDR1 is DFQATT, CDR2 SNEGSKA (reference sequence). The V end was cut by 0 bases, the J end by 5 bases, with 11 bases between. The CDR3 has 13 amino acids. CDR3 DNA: TGCAGTGCTAGAGATGTGACAGTGGACGAGCAGTACTTC. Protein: CSARDVTVDEQYF.

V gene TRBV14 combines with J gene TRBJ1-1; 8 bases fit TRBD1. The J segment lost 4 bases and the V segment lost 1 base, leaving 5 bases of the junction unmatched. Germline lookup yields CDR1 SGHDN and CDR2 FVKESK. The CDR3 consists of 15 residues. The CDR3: CASSQGPGGSTEAFF. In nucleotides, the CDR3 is TGTGCCAGCAGCCAAGGTCCAGGGGGCTCCACTGAAGCTTTCTTT.

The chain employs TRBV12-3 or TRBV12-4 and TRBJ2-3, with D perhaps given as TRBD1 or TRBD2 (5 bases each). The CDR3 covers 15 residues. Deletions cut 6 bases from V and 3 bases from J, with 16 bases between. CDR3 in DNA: TGTGCCAGCAGCATTCCGGGACCTGGGACAGATACGCAGTATTTT. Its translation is CASSIPGPGTDTQYF.

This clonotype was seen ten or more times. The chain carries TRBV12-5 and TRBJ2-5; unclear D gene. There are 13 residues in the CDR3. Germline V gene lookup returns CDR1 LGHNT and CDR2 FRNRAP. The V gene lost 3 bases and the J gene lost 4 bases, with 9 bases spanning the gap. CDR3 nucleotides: TGTGCTAGTGGTTTCGGGCTCCCAGAGACCCAGTACTTC. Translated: CASGFGLPETQYF.

The CDR3 nucleotides are TGTGCCAGCAGCTTGCCTAGCGGGAGGGCCCAGAAGACCCAGTACTTC. Translating gives CASSLPSGRAQKTQYF. V and J are TRBV5-6 and TRBJ2-5; 12 positions match TRBD2. V shed 1 base and J 6 bases; nucleotides not matched to a gene: 7. Germline assignment: CDR1 SGHDT and CDR2 YYEEEE. The CDR3 length is 16 residues.

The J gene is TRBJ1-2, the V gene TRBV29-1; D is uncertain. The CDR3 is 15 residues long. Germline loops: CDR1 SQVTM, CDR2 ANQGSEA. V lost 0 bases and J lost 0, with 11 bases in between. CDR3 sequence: CSVEDRFRANYGYTF. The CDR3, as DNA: TGCAGCGTTGAAGATCGGTTCAGAGCTAACTATGGCTACACCTTC.

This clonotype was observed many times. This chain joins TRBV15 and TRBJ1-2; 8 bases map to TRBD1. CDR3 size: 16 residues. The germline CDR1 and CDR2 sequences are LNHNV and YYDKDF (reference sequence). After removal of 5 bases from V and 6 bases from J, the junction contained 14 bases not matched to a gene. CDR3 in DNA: TGTGCCACCAGCTCCCGACAGGGGCGGCGCTTCAATGGCTACACCTTC. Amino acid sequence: CATSSRQGRRFNGYTF.

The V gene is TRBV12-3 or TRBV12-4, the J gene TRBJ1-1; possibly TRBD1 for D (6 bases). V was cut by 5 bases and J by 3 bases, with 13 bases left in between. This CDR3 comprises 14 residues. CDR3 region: CASSPGVFDTEAFF. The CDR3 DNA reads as TGTGCCAGCAGTCCAGGGGTTTTCGACACTGAAGCTTTCTTT.

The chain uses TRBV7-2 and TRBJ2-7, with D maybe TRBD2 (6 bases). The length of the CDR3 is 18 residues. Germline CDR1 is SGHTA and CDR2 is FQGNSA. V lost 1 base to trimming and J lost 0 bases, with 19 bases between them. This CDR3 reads CASSLERDLAASSYEQYF. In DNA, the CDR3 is TGTGCCAGCAGCTTAGAAAGGGACTTAGCGGCGAGCTCCTACGAGCAGTACTTC.

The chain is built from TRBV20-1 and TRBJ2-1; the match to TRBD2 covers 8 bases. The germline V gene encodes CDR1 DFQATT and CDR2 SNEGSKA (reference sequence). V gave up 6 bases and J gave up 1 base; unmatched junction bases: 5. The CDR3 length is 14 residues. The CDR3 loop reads CSAVAGFSYNEQFF. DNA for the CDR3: TGCAGTGCAGTAGCGGGGTTTTCCTACAATGAGCAGTTCTTC.

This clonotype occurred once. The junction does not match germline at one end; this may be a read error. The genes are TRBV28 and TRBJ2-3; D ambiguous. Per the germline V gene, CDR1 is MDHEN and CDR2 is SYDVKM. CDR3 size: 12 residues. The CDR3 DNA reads TGTGCCAGCAGTTTTCAGAGAGATGCGCAGTATTTT. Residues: CASSFQRDAQYF.

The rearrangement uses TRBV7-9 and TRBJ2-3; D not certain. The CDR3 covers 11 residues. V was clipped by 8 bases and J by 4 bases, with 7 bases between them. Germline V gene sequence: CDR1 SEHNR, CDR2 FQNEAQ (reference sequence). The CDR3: CASDRSDTQYF. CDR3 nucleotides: TGTGCCAGCGATCGGTCAGATACGCAGTATTTT.